These 28 T cell receptor beta chains share one sample of origin, sequenced in a study of T cells after yellow fever vaccination. TCRdb recomputed calls from the 5' RACE reads with MiXCR, one row per CDR3 protein. The repertoire includes under 550,000 distinct CDR3 sequences, about a fifth of them detected once, and roughly 16% sits in the top ten. The sample in question was PBMCs, obtained approximately 22 days after the first yellow fever vaccination. The receptors derive from a man aged 18 to 29 who received the YFV17D yellow fever vaccine.

The chain has TRBV13 and TRBJ2-7, with 11 bases matching TRBD1. Germline V CDR1 and CDR2: PRHDT, FYEKMQ (reference sequence). V lost 4 bases to trimming and J lost 4 bases; unmatched junction nucleotides: 6. The CDR3 spans 15 residues. CDR3: CASSSTGQGVYEQYF. Here the CDR3 DNA reads TGTGCCAGCAGCTCCACGGGACAGGGGGTATACGAGCAGTACTTC. The entire variable domain, with the rest obtained from reference TRBV13 and TRBJ2-7, is as follows: AAGVIQSPRHLIKEKRETATLKCYPIPRHDTVYWYQQGPGQDPQFLISFYEKMQSDKGSIPDRFSAQQFSDYHSELNMSSLELGDSALYFCASSSTGQGVYEQYFGPGTRLTVT.

This clonotype appeared a few times. The V and J genes are TRBV29-1 and TRBJ1-1, with 7 bases lining up with TRBD1. This CDR3 contains 12 residues. V gave up 7 bases and J gave up 1 base; unmatched junction bases: 3. Germline V gene lookup returns CDR1 SQVTM and CDR2 ANQGSEA. This CDR3 is CSAWDRNTEAFF. The CDR3 nucleotides read TGCAGCGCATGGGACAGGAACACTGAAGCTTTCTTT.

This clonotype has a handful of counts. The V and J genes are TRBV7-2 and TRBJ2-1, with 8 bases lining up with TRBD1. In germline, CDR1 is SGHTA, CDR2 FQGNSA. V lost 4 bases and J lost 9; bases outside the gene matches: 5. The CDR3 runs 13 residues. The CDR3 region is CASSYLGQAEQFF. Written as DNA, the CDR3 is TGTGCCAGCAGCTACTTGGGACAGGCTGAGCAGTTCTTC.

The gene calls are TRBV19 and TRBJ2-2; maybe TRBD2 (6 bases). From germline, CDR1 is LNHDA and CDR2 SQIVND (reference sequence). V lost 2 bases to trimming and J lost 1 base, with 14 bases between them. This CDR3 has 17 residues. The DNA of the CDR3 is TGTGCCAGTAGTATACCTGGACTATGGGGGAACACCGGGGAGCTGTTTTTT. This encodes CASSIPGLWGNTGELFF.

This clonotype was seen only a few times. A much larger clone is a single base away; this may be a read error. CDR3 residues: CSVGDNYEQYV. DNA for the CDR3: TGCAGCGTTGGGGACAACTACGAGCAGTACGTC. The J gene is TRBJ2-7, the V gene TRBV29-1, with D tentatively TRBD1 (6 bases). The CDR3 runs to 11 residues. The V and J ends lost 4 bases and 3 bases respectively, with 7 bases between them. Germline lookup yields CDR1 SQVTM and CDR2 ANQGSEA.

This chain joins TRBV11-2 and TRBJ2-2; 10 nucleotides line up with TRBD1. J was trimmed by 7 bases and V by 7 bases; bases with no gene match: 6. From germline, CDR1 is SGHAT and CDR2 FQNNGV. This CDR3 is 14 amino acids long. The CDR3 loop reads CASIDRGPGGELFF. The CDR3 coding sequence is TGTGCCAGCATCGACAGGGGGCCTGGCGGGGAGCTGTTTTTT.

The chain recombines TRBV12-3 or TRBV12-4 with TRBJ2-2; a weak D match, TRBD1 (5 bases). Deletions cut 1 base from V and 13 bases from J, with 10 bases between. The CDR3 is 12 amino acids. Here the CDR3 DNA reads TGTGCCAGCAGTTTAGACTCTAGGGGGCTGTTTTTT. Amino acids: CASSLDSRGLFF.

There are a few counts of this clonotype. The V call is TRBV7-9, the J call TRBJ1-2, with D perhaps TRBD1 (5 bases). Germline CDR1 is SEHNR and CDR2 is FQNEAQ (reference sequence). The CDR3 is 16 amino acids. Trimming stripped 0 bases from V and 3 bases from J, with 14 bases between. The CDR3 nucleotides read TGTGCCAGCAGCTTAGCGGAAACGGGGGGTTACTATGGCTACACCTTC. Encoded protein: CASSLAETGGYYGYTF.

The V gene is TRBV18, the J gene TRBJ2-7; the D gene could be TRBD1 or TRBD2 (5 bases each). The CDR3 is 14 amino acids. Germline V gene data show CDR1 as KGHSH and CDR2 as LQKENI. The V end lost 4 bases, the J end lost 5 bases, and 15 bases lay between the germline ends. The CDR3 DNA sequence: TGTGCCAGCTCACGGACGGGGACGGAAGACGAGCAGTACTTC. Translated: CASSRTGTEDEQYF.

The gene calls are TRBV19 and TRBJ1-1; D uncertain. Germline V gene sequence: CDR1 LNHDA, CDR2 SQIVND (reference sequence). The CDR3 loop spans 12 amino acids. V lost 11 bases, J lost 0 bases, and 10 bases lay in between. This chain's CDR3 is CASTMMNTEAFF. CDR3 nucleotides: TGTGCCTCGACGATGATGAACACTGAAGCTTTCTTT.

This clonotype has a count of ten or more. The DNA is omitted, as the CDR3 cannot be located on it reliably, and the CDR3 follows TCRdb's listing. The V call is TRBV24-1, the J call TRBJ2-5. Germline V CDR1 and CDR2: KGHDR, SFDVKD. The CDR3 extends over 12 residues, inclusive of both ends. CDR3 sequence: CATSSSGETQYF.

The chain links TRBV11-2 to TRBJ2-1; 7 positions agree with TRBD2. The CDR3 sequence is 18 residues long. CDR1 is SGHAT, CDR2 FQNNGV, per germline. Germline trimming cut 2 bases from V and 4 bases from J; bases unmatched to any gene: 14. The CDR3 nucleotides are TGTGCCAGCAGCTTAAGTCTGTACGCCAGCGGGGAGTACAATGAGCAGTTCTTC. This gives the protein CASSLSLYASGEYNEQFF.

This clonotype has a handful of counts. V is TRBV19 and J is TRBJ2-3, with TRBD2 as a possible D gene (5 bases). The CDR3 loop spans 14 amino acids. Germline loops: CDR1 LNHDA, CDR2 SQIVND (reference sequence). V dropped 3 bases and J dropped 6 bases, with 13 bases sitting between them. DNA for the CDR3: TGTGCCAGTAGTATGGGAGCGATCGGTGATACGCAGTATTTT. This translates into CASSMGAIGDTQYF.

The chain carries TRBV18 and TRBJ1-6, with TRBD1 matching over 7 bases. With 1 base clipped from V and 0 bases from J, the junction kept 6 bases outside the gene matches. CDR1 and CDR2 from the germline V gene are KGHSH and LQKENI. The CDR3 is 18 residues long. The CDR3 coding sequence is TGTGCCAGCTCACCACGAACAGGGGAAGGCTCCTATAATTCACCCCTCCACTTT. This gives the protein CASSPRTGEGSYNSPLHF. The full variable domain, its missing parts supplied by reference TRBV18 and TRBJ1-6, is NAGVMQNPRHLVRRRGQEARLRCSPMKGHSHVYWYRQLPEEGLKFMVYLQKENIIDESGMPKERFSAEFPKEGPSILRIQQVVRGDSAAYFCASSPRTGEGSYNSPLHFGNGTRLTVT.

This clonotype was recorded a few times. The CDR3 nucleotides are TGTGCCAGCAGGAGACACCTTCTCCGCGAGCAGTACGTC. It specifies CASRRHLLREQYV. This sequence joins TRBV27 and TRBJ2-7; no clear D. With 6 bases removed from V and 6 bases from J, the gap between germline ends came to 15 bases. Germline CDR1 MNHEY, CDR2 SMNVEV (reference sequence). CDR3 length: 13 amino acids.

This clonotype was seen a handful of times. J is TRBJ2-1 and V is TRBV6-1; no reliable D call. This CDR3 contains 16 residues. Germline loops: CDR1 MNHNS, CDR2 SASEGT. The V end was cut by 3 bases, the J end by 2 bases, with 14 bases between. CDR3 loop: CASSESVVYPYNEQFF. The CDR3 nucleotides are TGTGCCAGCAGTGAGTCTGTGGTCTATCCCTACAATGAGCAGTTCTTC.

This clonotype is a singleton in its sample. The genes are TRBV29-1 and TRBJ1-2; 9 bases align to TRBD1. V was clipped by 6 bases and J by 7 bases; unmatched bases: 9. The CDR3 covers 13 residues. The germline V gene encodes CDR1 SQVTM and CDR2 ANQGSEA. CDR3 in amino acids: CSVGWGQGFGYTF. The CDR3 DNA is TGCAGCGTCGGATGGGGACAGGGATTTGGCTACACCTTC. Looking up the rest from reference TRBV29-1 and TRBJ1-2 gives the full variable domain: SAVISQKPSRDICQRGTSLTIQCQVDSQVTMMFWYRQQPGQSLTLIATANQGSEATYESGFVIDKFPISRPNLTFSTLTVSNMSPEDSSIYLCSVGWGQGFGYTFGSGTRLTVV.

This clonotype came up many times. This chain uses TRBV7-2 with TRBJ2-7; TRBD2 matches 7 bases. CDR1 is SGHTA, CDR2 FQGNSA, per germline. Losses at the gene ends were 5 bases for V and 2 bases for J; bases not matched to a gene: 12. The CDR3 has 16 residues. For the CDR3, the DNA is TGTGCCAGCAGCAACCCCCTAGCGGTGATAACCTACGAGCAGTACTTC. Translation gives CASSNPLAVITYEQYF.

The chain recombines TRBV7-9 with TRBJ1-1; D is possibly TRBD1 (6 bases). CDR3 length: 16 residues. Trimming stripped 1 base from V and 0 bases from J, with 12 bases between. The V gene's germline CDR1 is SEHNR and CDR2 FQNEAQ (reference sequence). CDR3 residues: CASSLVATGMNTEAFF. DNA for the CDR3: TGTGCCAGCAGCTTAGTGGCGACAGGTATGAACACTGAAGCTTTCTTT.

The J gene is TRBJ1-1, the V gene TRBV12-3 or TRBV12-4, with no clear D. Trimming took off 1 base at V and 6 bases at J, with 9 bases between the two ends. The CDR3 runs 13 residues. As DNA, the CDR3 is TGTGCCAGCAGTTTAGGTCCCGGTTCTGAAGCTTTCTTT. Its protein product is CASSLGPGSEAFF.

The genes are TRBV5-8 and TRBJ2-5; D gene unclear. V lost 5 bases, J lost 4 bases, and 12 bases lay in between. Germline lookup yields CDR1 SGHTS and CDR2 YDEGEE. The CDR3 sequence is 13 residues long. Here the CDR3 DNA reads TGTGCCAGCAGAGTTCTTGGGTCAGAGACCCAGTACTTC. This sequence encodes CASRVLGSETQYF. Looking up the rest from reference TRBV5-8 and TRBJ2-5 gives the full variable domain: EAGVTQSPTHLIKTRGQQATLRCSPISGHTSVYWYQQALGLGLQFLLWYDEGEERNRGNFPPRFSGRQFPNYSSELNVNALELEDSALYLCASRVLGSETQYFGPGTRLLVL.

The V gene is TRBV10-3, the J gene TRBJ2-1; 11 bases fit TRBD2. Germline loops: CDR1 ENHRY, CDR2 SYGVKD. V shed 8 bases, J shed 2 bases, and the junction held 20 bases outside the gene matches. The CDR3 length is 20 residues. The CDR3 spells CAISFVRGSGGAGTYNEQFF. CDR3 bases: TGTGCCATCTCCTTCGTGAGGGGTAGCGGGGGGGCTGGCACCTACAATGAGCAGTTCTTC.

A few counts support this clonotype. The chain links TRBV5-1 to TRBJ2-3, with TRBD2 matching 10 bases. J was trimmed by 2 bases and V by 8 bases; bases with no gene match: 11. CDR1 is SGHRS and CDR2 is YFSETQ in the germline V gene. The CDR3 spans 16 residues. CDR3 bases: TGCGCCAGTACTACCAGCGGGGGGGTTTACACAGATACGCAGTATTTT. Protein product: CASTTSGGVYTDTQYF.

This clonotype was recorded only once. The chain recombines TRBV6-6 with TRBJ2-7; the D is unclear. V lost 7 bases and J 7 bases, leaving 17 bases between the germline ends. Germline V CDR1 and CDR2: MNHNY, SVGAGI (reference sequence). The CDR3 extends over 13 amino acids. The CDR3 here is CASTRAALVEQYF. The CDR3 DNA reads as TGTGCCAGCACGCGAGCAGCCTTGGTGGAGCAGTACTTC.

This chain uses TRBV6-1 with TRBJ1-1; the D is unclear. Germline-derived CDR1 and CDR2 are MNHNS and SASEGT. V shed 5 bases and J shed 2 bases, with 9 bases lying between them. The CDR3 runs to 13 residues. This CDR3 reads CASSQTDNTEAFF. In nucleotides, the CDR3 is TGTGCCAGCAGTCAAACAGATAACACTGAAGCTTTCTTT.

The V call is TRBV20-1, the J call TRBJ2-4; 7 bases agree with TRBD1. CDR1 is DFQATT, CDR2 SNEGSKA, per germline (reference sequence). This CDR3 spans 14 amino acids. Trimming cost V 1 base and J 8 bases; bases outside gene matches: 8. CDR3 region: CSARGTGVMDIQYF. The CDR3 DNA reads TGCAGTGCTAGAGGAACAGGGGTAATGGACATTCAGTACTTC.

This clonotype occurred a few times. The chain is built from TRBV14 and TRBJ2-1, with D hard to call. Trimming stripped 5 bases from V and 8 bases from J, with 7 bases between. The CDR3 spans 11 residues. Germline V lookup: CDR1 SGHDN, CDR2 FVKESK. CDR3 in amino acids: CASSSFYEQFF. CDR3 coding DNA: TGTGCCAGCAGCTCCTTTTATGAGCAGTTCTTC.

There are a few counts of this clonotype. The V call is TRBV2, the J call TRBJ1-5; D ambiguous. V was trimmed by 1 base and J by 0 bases, leaving 7 bases between them. The germline gives CDR1 SNHLY, CDR2 FYNNEI. This CDR3 is built from 15 residues. The CDR3 coding sequence is TGTGCCAGCAGTGAAGACAGCTATAGCAATCAGCCCCAGCATTTT. It is translated as CASSEDSYSNQPQHF.